This T cell receptor beta chain is from a study of CD8 T cells in ankylosing spondylitis. Whole-study results and caveats: A TCR beta motif of fewer than ten highly homologous variants seemed to mark ankylosing spondylitis blood.

Each TCR beta library was made by quantitative 5'-RACE that incorporated molecular barcodes. TCRdb re-called the 5' RACE reads through MiXCR, storing one row per CDR3 protein. The repertoire holds some 30,000 distinct CDR3 sequences, with 7.2% as singletons. A remark on this clonotype: Its antigen remains unknown.

With V trimmed by 5 bases and J by 5 bases, 3 bases remained unmatched. CDR1 is SGHTA, CDR2 FQGNSA, per germline. This CDR3 comprises 14 residues. The gene calls are TRBV7-2 and TRBJ2-4, with 10 bases fitting TRBD1. This TCR was sampled from a male donor with ankylosing spondylitis or in good health (not recorded which). The material sequenced was blood, either unsorted or a sorted T cell fraction (not recorded which). CDR3 region: CASSRGTGENIQYF. For the CDR3, the DNA is TGTGCCAGCAGCCGGGGGACAGGGGAAAACATTCAGTACTTC.